One sample yielded the 20 T cell receptor beta chains listed below, sequenced in a study of T cell responses to AZD1222 COVID-19 vaccine. TCRdb's copy holds only in-frame clones and misses some; the assay was immunoSEQ multiplex PCR. The sample includes some 39,000 clones, 90% of them seen just once. The sample here was peripheral blood, taken 28 days after the second AZD1222 dose. The receptors stem from an adult who received the AZD1222 COVID-19 vaccine.

The J gene is TRBJ2-1, the V gene TRBV7-2; D tentatively fits TRBD1 or TRBD2 (6 bases each). V dropped 5 bases and J dropped 7 bases, with 15 bases sitting between them. In germline, CDR1 is SGHTA, CDR2 FQGNSA. The CDR3 is 14 residues long. The CDR3 loop is CASSQGRDGNEQFF. The CDR3 DNA sequence: TGTGCCAGCAGCCAGGGGCGGGACGGTAATGAGCAGTTCTTC.

The chain is built from TRBV3-1 (or the pseudogene TRBV3-2) and TRBJ1-6, with a tentative D call TRBD1 (5 bases). Germline lookup yields CDR1 LGHDT and CDR2 YNNKEL (reference sequence). Trimming stripped 4 bases from V and 10 bases from J, with 17 bases between. There are 15 residues in the CDR3. The CDR3 sequence is CASSREWGSGSPLHF. CDR3 DNA: TGTGCCAGCAGCCGTGAGTGGGGGTCCGGATCACCCCTCCACTTT.

This clone was recorded only once. In nucleotides, the CDR3 is TGTGCCAGCCGCAAGGGGGGGAACACTGAAGCTTTCTTT. Amino acid sequence: CASRKGGNTEAFF. The chain links TRBV6-5 to TRBJ1-1; tentative D call: TRBD1 (6 bases). This CDR3 has 13 residues. The germline V gene has CDR1 MNHEY and CDR2 SVGAGI. V shed 8 bases and J shed 1 base, with 11 bases lying between them.

This clone was picked up a small number of times. The chain joins TRBV4-3 to TRBJ1-2; D not certain. This CDR3 contains 14 residues. CDR1 is LGHNA and CDR2 is YSLEER in the germline V gene. Trimming took 0 bases from V and 7 from J, leaving 12 bases between them. In DNA form, the CDR3 reads TGCGCCAGCAGCCAAGAGGCCCTAATCGGTGGCTACACCTTC. Translation gives CASSQEALIGGYTF.

This clone has just a few counts. The chain employs TRBV6-5 and TRBJ1-2; the match to TRBD1 covers 8 bases. CDR3 length: 13 residues. V lost 6 bases and J lost 3; bases outside the gene matches: 3. Germline V CDR1 and CDR2: MNHEY, SVGAGI. This CDR3 reads CASSQGADYGYTF. CDR3 nucleotide sequence: TGTGCCAGCAGCCAGGGGGCTGACTATGGCTACACCTTC.

This chain connects TRBV11-2 to TRBJ1-1; no reliable D call. V lost 4 bases and J lost 8, with 11 bases in between. The length of the CDR3 is 12 residues. Germline V CDR1 and CDR2: SGHAT, FQNNGV. CDR3 coding DNA: TGTGCCAGCAGCTCCTTGGGTACCGAAGCTTTCTTT. Protein product: CASSSLGTEAFF.

The chain links TRBV6-5 to TRBJ2-3, with D possibly TRBD1 on 6 matching bases. CDR1 MNHEY and CDR2 SVGAGI come from the germline V gene. The CDR3 is 15 amino acids. Trimming removed 7 bases from V and 2 bases from J, with 16 bases in between. CDR3 sequence: CASNLLGADTDTQYF. The CDR3 nucleotides read TGTGCCAGCAACCTCTTGGGGGCCGACACAGATACGCAGTATTTT.

The rearrangement links TRBV18 to TRBJ1-2, with D possibly matching TRBD1 (5 bases). Looked up from germline, CDR1 is KGHSH and CDR2 is LQKENI. The V and J ends lost 0 bases and 5 bases respectively, with 10 bases between them. The CDR3 is 14 amino acids. CDR3 sequence: CASSPPRDSYGYTF. The CDR3 region has the DNA TGTGCCAGCTCACCACCCAGGGATAGTTATGGCTACACCTTC.

This chain uses TRBV6-4 with TRBJ2-3; tentatively, D is TRBD2 (6 bases). Germline V gene lookup returns CDR1 MRHNA and CDR2 SNTAGT. The CDR3 sequence is 15 residues long. Trimming took off 2 bases at V and 4 bases at J, with 13 bases between the two ends. Written as DNA, the CDR3 is TGTGCCAGCAGTGACATAATCGGGGGTGCAGATACGCAGTATTTT. Amino acids: CASSDIIGGADTQYF.

This chain connects TRBV9 to TRBJ1-2; D might be TRBD1 (6 bases). This CDR3 has 13 amino acids. Germline V gene sequence: CDR1 SGDLS, CDR2 YYNGEE. V lost 4 bases and J lost 3, with 10 bases in between. Here the CDR3 reads CASSPGDDYGYTF. The DNA for the CDR3 is TGTGCCAGCAGCCCAGGGGACGACTATGGCTACACCTTC.

The chain is built from TRBV6-5 and TRBJ2-3, with TRBD2 matching over 11 bases. The germline V gene encodes CDR1 MNHEY and CDR2 SVGAGI. J gave up 8 bases and V 0 bases, and 7 bases lay outside the gene matches. The CDR3 extends over 16 amino acids. Here the CDR3 reads CASSYSTSGELSTQYF. CDR3 bases: TGTGCCAGCAGTTACTCGACTAGCGGGGAACTTTCTACGCAGTATTTT.

The chain is built from TRBV19 and TRBJ1-5, with a tentative D call TRBD1 (6 bases). This CDR3 has 13 residues. V lost 5 bases and J lost 6, with 11 bases in between. CDR1 and CDR2 from the germline V gene are LNHDA and SQIVND (reference sequence). The CDR3 DNA is TGTGCCAGTAGTTTGGGGGCCTCTCAGCCCCAGCATTTT. Translated, it gives CASSLGASQPQHF.

The chain has TRBV5-1 and TRBJ2-1; 10 bases are shared with TRBD2. The ends lost 7 bases at V and 6 bases at J; junction bases unmatched: 19. The CDR3 contains 18 residues. CDR1 is SGHRS, CDR2 YFSETQ, per germline. CDR3 region: CASQITGAGGPVGNEQFF. CDR3 DNA: TGCGCCAGCCAAATTACTGGAGCGGGGGGGCCGGTCGGCAATGAGCAGTTCTTC.

This chain uses TRBV3-1 (or the pseudogene TRBV3-2) with TRBJ1-6; D unresolved. The length of the CDR3 is 14 residues. The V gene lost 3 bases and the J gene lost 10 bases, with 13 bases spanning the gap. The germline gives CDR1 LGHDT, CDR2 YNNKEL (reference sequence). The CDR3 nucleotides are TGTGCCAGCAGCCAGGGTGACTACTGGTCACCCCTCCACTTT. Amino acid sequence: CASSQGDYWSPLHF.

The chain couples TRBV2 to TRBJ2-2; weak D call: TRBD1 (6 bases). Germline CDR1 reads SNHLY; CDR2 reads FYNNEI. V shed 6 bases and J shed 7 bases, with 18 bases lying between them. The CDR3 contains 15 residues. CDR3 nucleotides: TGTGCCAGCAGAGCAGGACAGTCTTTTAGCGGGGAGCTGTTTTTT. Residues: CASRAGQSFSGELFF.

This clone was seen only once. V usage is TRBV9 and J usage is TRBJ2-3; a possible D gene is TRBD1 (6 bases). The CDR3 has 16 residues. CDR1 and CDR2 from the germline V gene are SGDLS and YYNGEE. V was pared by 0 bases and J by 2 bases, with 13 bases between. The CDR3 nucleotides read TGTGCCAGCAGCGTAGGGGGGCCGCCCTTCACAGATACGCAGTATTTT. Its translation is CASSVGGPPFTDTQYF.

The J gene is TRBJ1-6, the V gene TRBV5-6, with D uncertain. This CDR3 comprises 14 residues. CDR1 and CDR2 (germline): SGHDT, YYEEEE. Trimming removed 0 bases from V and 7 bases from J, with 8 bases in between. The CDR3 nucleotides are TGTGCCAGCAGCTTGGGGGCGGGGAATTCACCCCTCCACTTT. It specifies CASSLGAGNSPLHF.

The chain recombines TRBV19 with TRBJ2-2, with D uncertain. The CDR3 runs 14 residues. V dropped 7 bases and J dropped 2 bases, with 11 bases sitting between them. Germline V lookup: CDR1 LNHDA, CDR2 SQIVND (reference sequence). In DNA, the CDR3 is TGTGCCAGTAAACCGGCAGCAAACACCGGGGAGCTGTTTTTT. It specifies CASKPAANTGELFF.

The chain is built from TRBV6-5 and TRBJ1-6; maybe TRBD1 (5 bases). Germline V gene data show CDR1 as MNHEY and CDR2 as SVGAGI. Trimming stripped 0 bases from V and 5 bases from J, with 11 bases between. The CDR3 has 16 amino acids. CDR3: CASSYSQGGHNSPLHF. CDR3 nucleotides: TGTGCCAGCAGTTACTCGCAGGGTGGTCATAATTCACCCCTCCACTTT.

The rearrangement uses TRBV4-2 and TRBJ1-4, with a weak D call TRBD1 (6 bases). Germline V gene data show CDR1 as LGHNA and CDR2 as YNFKEQ. The CDR3 totals 16 residues. The V end was cut by 7 bases, the J end by 8 bases, with 23 bases between. CDR3 region: CASTPRFSIGGEKLFF. The CDR3 nucleotides read TGTGCCAGCACCCCACGGTTTTCTATAGGGGGGGAAAAACTGTTTTTT.